This T cell receptor beta chain was found in a study of Ad26.COV2.S vaccination and SARS-CoV-2 variants. Study outcomes and limitations: Researchers cautioned that TCR breadth and depth analyses may have underestimated total T cell responses. Placebo recipients showed lower spike-specific TCR breadth than vaccinees.

About this clone: The antigen remains undetermined.

Stated treatment: 15 to 20 received Ad26.COV2.S at low or high dose, single or two shots; 5 received placebo; per-sample allocation not given. Sampling happened 63 days after the first vaccine or placebo injection. Sequencing was performed with immunoSEQ multiplex PCR; in TCRdb, only in-frame clones are kept and a portion is missing. The sample yields 300,000 to 400,000 clones, around nine tenths seen once. The TCR was taken from a person aged 18-65 years who received the Ad26.COV2.S COVID-19 vaccine or a placebo. This specimen was peripheral blood, taken in a trial of Ad26.COV2.S vaccine versus placebo.

CDR3: CASSYVFWDREANYGYTF. CDR3 nucleotide sequence: TGTGCCAGCAGTTACGTTTTCTGGGACAGGGAAGCTAACTATGGCTACACCTTC. V and J are TRBV6-2 or TRBV6-3 and TRBJ1-2; TRBD1 matches at 9 bases. Germline CDR1 is MNHEY and CDR2 is SVGEGT. This CDR3 spans 18 amino acids. With V trimmed by 2 bases and J by 0 bases, 10 bases remained unmatched.